The 21 T cell receptor beta chains listed next were all sequenced from one sample in a study of beta chain features in type 1 diabetes. Reverse transcription of all isolated RNA meant that expressed TCRB transcripts were sequenced. The method was immunoSEQ multiplex PCR; TCRdb's version includes in-frame clones alone and lacks a portion of them. Altogether 900,000 or so clones are present, about a sixth being singletons, with the ten largest covering 0.02% to 0.025%. Specimen: naive CD4+ T cells from blood. These receptors were taken from a woman aged 18-29 years in good health.

The rearrangement joins TRBV5-4 to TRBJ1-2, with D unclear. V lost 4 bases and J lost 4, with 14 bases in between. The CDR3 totals 14 residues. The V gene's germline CDR1 is SGHNT and CDR2 YYREEE (reference sequence). The CDR3 spells CASSLPWEGYGYTF. The CDR3 DNA follows: TGTGCCAGCAGCCTTCCTTGGGAGGGCTATGGCTACACCTTC.

This clone was detected a few times. The J gene is TRBJ2-1, the V gene TRBV10-3; TRBD2 matches 9 bases. Per the germline V gene, CDR1 is ENHRY and CDR2 is SYGVKD. This CDR3 comprises 17 residues. Trimming took 11 bases from V and 5 from J; bases not matched to a gene: 19. CDR3 amino acids: CAASPGLALSPDNEQFF. Written as DNA, the CDR3 is TGTGCCGCCTCACCGGGACTAGCTCTATCCCCGGACAATGAGCAGTTCTTC.

V gene TRBV6-5 combines with J gene TRBJ2-2; D call uncertain. Looked up from germline, CDR1 is MNHEY and CDR2 is SVGAGI. The CDR3 loop spans 13 amino acids. Trimming left V 0 bases short and J 14 bases short, with 13 bases between. CDR3 protein: CASSYSAYSVLFF. Written as DNA, the CDR3 is TGTGCCAGCAGTTACTCTGCTTATTCGGTCCTGTTTTTT.

This clone was picked up a small number of times. The gene calls are TRBV13 and TRBJ1-1; tentative D call: TRBD1 (6 bases). Germline lookup yields CDR1 PRHDT and CDR2 FYEKMQ (reference sequence). The CDR3 runs 14 residues. V was pared by 5 bases and J by 5 bases, with 15 bases between. The CDR3 DNA follows: TGTGCCAGCAGCCTCGGAAGGGGGAAAACTGAAGCTTTCTTT. Its translation is CASSLGRGKTEAFF.

The CDR3 region is CASSIGDQPQHF. The CDR3 nucleotides are TGTGCCAGTAGTATCGGAGATCAGCCCCAGCATTTT. The chain links TRBV19 to TRBJ1-5, with D uncertain. CDR3 length equals 12 residues. Germline CDR1 reads LNHDA; CDR2 reads SQIVND (reference sequence). Trimming shortened V by 3 bases and J by 5 bases, and 5 bases separated the two germline ends. Variable domain in full (rest from reference TRBV19 and TRBJ1-5): DGGITQSPKYLFRKEGQNVTLSCEQNLNHDAMYWYRQDPGQGLRLIYYSQIVNDFQKGDIAEGYSVSREKKESFPLTVTSAQKNPTAFYLCASSIGDQPQHFGDGTRLSIL.

On this clone: The same CDR3 is also encoded by other DNA sequences in this sample. The chain recombines TRBV7-3 with TRBJ1-5; D gene uncertain. The CDR3 spans 13 residues. Germline CDR1 SGHTA, CDR2 FQGTGA. V dropped 4 bases and J dropped 5 bases, with 9 bases sitting between them. The CDR3 coding sequence is TGTGCCAGCAGCTCGGATCGAGATCAGCCCCAGCATTTT. Protein product: CASSSDRDQPQHF. Full variable domain (remainder filled in from reference TRBV7-3 and TRBJ1-5): GAGVSQTPSNKVTEKGKYVELRCDPISGHTALYWYRQSLGQGPEFLIYFQGTGAADDSGLPNDRFFAVRPEGSVSTLKIQRTERGDSAVYLCASSSDRDQPQHFGDGTRLSIL.

This clone was seen more than once but under ten times. The genes are TRBV7-2 and TRBJ2-1; D ambiguous. Germline loops: CDR1 SGHTA, CDR2 FQGNSA. Trimming took off 2 bases at V and 12 bases at J, with 20 bases between the two ends. This CDR3 has 15 amino acids. As DNA, the CDR3 is TGTGCCAGCAGCTTAATGATTCCACCTGGTGATAGGCAGTTCTTC. It translates to CASSLMIPPGDRQFF.

V gene TRBV6-5 combines with J gene TRBJ2-3; D gene uncertain. Trimming pared 0 bases from V and 0 bases from J, leaving 7 bases between. CDR1 is MNHEY and CDR2 is SVGAGI in the germline V gene. The CDR3 sequence is 15 residues long. The CDR3 DNA is TGTGCCAGCAGTTACTCTGCCGGGAGCACAGATACGCAGTATTTT. The encoded protein is CASSYSAGSTDTQYF.

This clone was counted once. The chain has TRBV28 and TRBJ2-7; 10 nucleotides match TRBD2. Germline CDR1 MDHEN, CDR2 SYDVKM. Losses at the gene ends were 3 bases for V and 4 bases for J; bases not matched to a gene: 9. The CDR3 length is 16 residues. This CDR3 reads CASSLEREGLSYEQYF. The CDR3 DNA reads as TGTGCCAGCAGTTTGGAGCGGGAGGGCCTTTCTTACGAGCAGTACTTC.

There are a few counts of this clone. Other DNA sequences in this specimen translate into the identical CDR3. V and J are TRBV20-1 and TRBJ2-3; D is ambiguous. The CDR3 is made up of 11 amino acids. Germline CDR1 reads DFQATT; CDR2 reads SNEGSKA (reference sequence). With 1 base removed from V and 4 bases from J, the gap between germline ends came to 3 bases. Here the CDR3 reads CSARVADTQYF. CDR3 bases: TGCAGTGCTAGAGTAGCAGATACGCAGTATTTT.

The J gene is TRBJ2-2, the V gene TRBV7-2; weak D call: TRBD1 (6 bases). The germline CDR1 and CDR2 sequences are SGHTA and FQGNSA. The CDR3 has 16 residues. The germline V and J ends were trimmed by 3 bases and 1 base, with 12 bases remaining between them. The DNA for the CDR3 is TGTGCCAGCAGCTTTAGGGGGACACGGAACACCGGGGAGCTGTTTTTT. Encoded protein: CASSFRGTRNTGELFF.

This clone was detected only a few times. The chain joins TRBV7-6 to TRBJ2-1, with 11 bases identical to TRBD2. Germline V gene lookup returns CDR1 SGHVS and CDR2 FNYEAQ. J gave up 1 base and V 0 bases, and 2 bases lay outside the gene matches. There are 17 residues in the CDR3. CDR3 coding DNA: TGTGCCAGCAGCTTAGCCGGGACTAGCGGATCCTACAATGAGCAGTTCTTC. It specifies CASSLAGTSGSYNEQFF.

The sample holds a few counts of this clone. The chain couples TRBV21-1 to TRBJ1-5; TRBD1 is the table's D call, not checked against the DNA. TRBV21-1 is a listed pseudogene. This CDR3 comprises 17 residues. CDR3 nucleotides: TGTGCCAGCAGCAAAGCGCCGGAGACAGGGGTTAATCAGCCCCAGCATTTT. Translation: CASSKAPETGVNQPQHF.

For this clone: Within the sample, other DNA sequences also encode this same CDR3. The rearrangement links TRBV29-1 to TRBJ2-3; D not resolved. V gave up 5 bases and J gave up 2 bases, with 11 bases separating them. The CDR3 is 13 residues long. Germline V gene lookup returns CDR1 SQVTM and CDR2 ANQGSEA. DNA of the CDR3: TGCAGCGTTTCCGGCCGGGTCACAGATACGCAGTATTTT. This encodes CSVSGRVTDTQYF.

In its sample, this clone was seen a few times. This chain joins TRBV9 and TRBJ1-4, with TRBD1 identical over 7 bases. Germline CDR1 is SGDLS and CDR2 is YYNGEE. This CDR3 region has 13 residues. V trimming: 5 bases; J trimming: 6 bases; junction bases outside the gene matches: 4. CDR3 amino acids: CASSRQGHEKLFF. The CDR3 coding sequence is TGTGCCAGCAGTCGACAGGGCCATGAAAAACTGTTTTTT.

This chain links TRBV28 with TRBJ2-1; D possibly corresponds to TRBD2 (6 bases). CDR3 length: 16 residues. CDR1 is MDHEN and CDR2 is SYDVKM in the germline V gene. Trimming shortened V by 0 bases and J by 6 bases, and 15 bases separated the two germline ends. CDR3 sequence reads: CASSLWRGPLSNEQFF. DNA of the CDR3: TGTGCCAGCAGTTTATGGCGGGGTCCTCTGAGCAATGAGCAGTTCTTC.

The rearrangement joins TRBV7-9 to TRBJ1-2; 9 nucleotides agree with TRBD1. Losses at the gene ends were 5 bases for V and 2 bases for J; bases not matched to a gene: 6. The CDR3 is made up of 15 amino acids. Germline CDR1 SEHNR, CDR2 FQNEAQ (reference sequence). Here the CDR3 reads CASSGQGNPNYGYTF. CDR3 sequence (DNA): TGTGCCAGCAGCGGACAGGGGAATCCGAACTATGGCTACACCTTC.

As for this clone: Other nucleotide sequences from this sample produce the same CDR3. This chain links TRBV6-5 with TRBJ2-7; D remains ambiguous. V was clipped by 0 bases and J by 2 bases, with 11 bases between them. Germline CDR1 MNHEY, CDR2 SVGAGI. The CDR3 consists of 15 residues. DNA of the CDR3: TGTGCCAGCAGTTACTCGTCGGCTTCTGCCTACGAGCAGTACTTC. Translating gives CASSYSSASAYEQYF.

The V call is TRBV6-6, the J call TRBJ1-4; D is undetermined. Germline V gene data show CDR1 as MNHNY and CDR2 as SVGAGI (reference sequence). V was pared by 6 bases and J by 0 bases, with 14 bases between. The CDR3 is 16 amino acids. The chain's CDR3 is CASSRGTIATNEKLFF. The CDR3 region has the DNA TGTGCCAGCAGCAGAGGCACTATTGCAACTAATGAAAAACTGTTTTTT.

The rearrangement links TRBV14 to TRBJ1-2; D unresolved. Trimming took 6 bases from V and 7 from J, leaving 24 bases between them. The CDR3 totals 16 residues. Per the germline V gene, CDR1 is SGHDN and CDR2 is FVKESK. The CDR3 sequence is CASRPTRAASVRGYTF. CDR3 bases: TGTGCCAGCAGACCCACCCGGGCAGCCTCGGTGCGTGGCTACACCTTC.

This clone was observed a handful of times. The chain uses TRBV20-1 and TRBJ2-3; D is undetermined. Per the germline V gene, CDR1 is DFQATT and CDR2 is SNEGSKA (reference sequence). Trimming took off 5 bases at V and 5 bases at J, with 5 bases between the two ends. There are 10 residues in the CDR3. CDR3: CSAVKDTQYF. The CDR3 DNA reads TGCAGTGCTGTCAAAGATACGCAGTATTTT.